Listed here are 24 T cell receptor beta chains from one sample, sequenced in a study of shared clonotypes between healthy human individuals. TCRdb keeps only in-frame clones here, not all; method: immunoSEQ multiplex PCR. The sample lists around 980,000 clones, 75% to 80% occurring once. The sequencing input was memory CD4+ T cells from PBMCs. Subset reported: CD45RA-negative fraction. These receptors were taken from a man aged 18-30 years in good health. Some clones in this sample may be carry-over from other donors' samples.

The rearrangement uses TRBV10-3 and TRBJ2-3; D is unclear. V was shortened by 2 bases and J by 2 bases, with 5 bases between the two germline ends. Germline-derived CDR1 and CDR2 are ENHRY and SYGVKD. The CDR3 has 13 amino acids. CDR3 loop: CAISEPSTDTQYF. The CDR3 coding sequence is TGTGCCATCAGTGAGCCCTCCACAGATACGCAGTATTTT.

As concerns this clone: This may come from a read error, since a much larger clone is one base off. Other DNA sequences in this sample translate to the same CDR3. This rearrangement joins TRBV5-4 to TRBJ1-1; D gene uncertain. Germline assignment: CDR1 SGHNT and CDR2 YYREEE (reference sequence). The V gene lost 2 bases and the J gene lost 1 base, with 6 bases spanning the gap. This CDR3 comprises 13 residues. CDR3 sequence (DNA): TGTGCCAGCAGCTTCCGACAGAACACTGAAGCTTTCTTT. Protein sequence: CASSFRQNTEAFF.

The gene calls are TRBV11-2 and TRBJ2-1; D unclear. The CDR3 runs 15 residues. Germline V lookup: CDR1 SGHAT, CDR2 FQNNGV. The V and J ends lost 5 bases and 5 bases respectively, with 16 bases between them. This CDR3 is CASSHTPAADNEQFF. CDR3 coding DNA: TGTGCCAGCAGCCACACCCCCGCGGCGGACAATGAGCAGTTCTTC.

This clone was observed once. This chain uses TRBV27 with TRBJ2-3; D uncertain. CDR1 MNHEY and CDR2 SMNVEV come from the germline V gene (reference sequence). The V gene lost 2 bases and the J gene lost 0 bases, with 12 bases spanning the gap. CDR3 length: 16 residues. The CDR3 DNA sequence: TGTGCCAGCAGTTTAGGGATCTCTTCTAGCACAGATACGCAGTATTTT. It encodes CASSLGISSSTDTQYF.

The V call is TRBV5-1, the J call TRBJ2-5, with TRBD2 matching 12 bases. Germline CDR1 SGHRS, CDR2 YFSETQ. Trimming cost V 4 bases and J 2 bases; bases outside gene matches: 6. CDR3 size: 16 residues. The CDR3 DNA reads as TGCGCCAGCAGCGCAGGACTAGCGGGACGACAAGAGACCCAGTACTTC. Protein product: CASSAGLAGRQETQYF.

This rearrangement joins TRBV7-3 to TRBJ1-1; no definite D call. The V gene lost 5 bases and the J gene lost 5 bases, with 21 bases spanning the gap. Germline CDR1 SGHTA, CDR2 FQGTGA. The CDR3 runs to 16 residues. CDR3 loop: CASSGGPSFGRTEAFF. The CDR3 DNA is TGTGCCAGCAGCGGTGGACCGTCCTTTGGTAGGACTGAAGCTTTCTTT.

The CDR3 sequence: CAINARGPGTEAFF. Written as DNA, the CDR3 is TGTGCCATCAACGCCCGGGGGCCGGGCACTGAAGCTTTCTTT. The V and J genes are TRBV10-3 and TRBJ1-1; perhaps TRBD1 as D (6 bases). The CDR3 spans 14 residues. Germline V gene lookup returns CDR1 ENHRY and CDR2 SYGVKD. With 7 bases removed from V and 4 bases from J, the gap between germline ends came to 16 bases.

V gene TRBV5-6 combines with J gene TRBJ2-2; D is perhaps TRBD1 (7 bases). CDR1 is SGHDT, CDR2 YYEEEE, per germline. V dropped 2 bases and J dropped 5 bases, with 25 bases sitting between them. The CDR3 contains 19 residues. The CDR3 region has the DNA TGTGCCAGCAGCTTAAGGTGGGAGACAGGGCGAGGGAGGACCGGGGAGCTGTTTTTT. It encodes CASSLRWETGRGRTGELFF.

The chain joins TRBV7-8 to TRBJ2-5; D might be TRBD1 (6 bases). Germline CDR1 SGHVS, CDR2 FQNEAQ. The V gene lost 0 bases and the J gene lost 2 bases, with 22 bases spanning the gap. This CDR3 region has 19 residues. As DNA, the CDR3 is TGTGCCAGCAGCTTAGCTGGGGTCAGGGGCCGGCGGCGACAAGAGACCCAGTACTTC. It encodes CASSLAGVRGRRRQETQYF.

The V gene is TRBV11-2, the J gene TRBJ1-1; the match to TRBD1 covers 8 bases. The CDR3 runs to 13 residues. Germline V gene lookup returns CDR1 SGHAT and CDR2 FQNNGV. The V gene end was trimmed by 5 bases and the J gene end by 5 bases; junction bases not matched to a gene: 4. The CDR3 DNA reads TGTGCCAGCAGCACCCGACAGGGGACTGAAGCTTTCTTT. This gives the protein CASSTRQGTEAFF.

CDR3 nucleotide sequence: TGCAGCGTTGAGGGACTAGCGGGAGAAGAGACCCAGTACTTC. This translates into CSVEGLAGEETQYF. This chain uses TRBV29-1 with TRBJ2-5; the match to TRBD2 covers 14 bases. Germline V lookup: CDR1 SQVTM, CDR2 ANQGSEA. This CDR3 is 14 amino acids long. The ends lost 3 bases at V and 3 bases at J; junction bases unmatched: 0.

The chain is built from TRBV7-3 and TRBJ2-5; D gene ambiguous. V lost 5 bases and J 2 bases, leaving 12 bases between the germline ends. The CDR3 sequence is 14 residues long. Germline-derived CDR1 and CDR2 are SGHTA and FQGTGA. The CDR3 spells CASSPQIRQETQYF. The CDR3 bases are TGTGCCAGCAGCCCGCAGATCAGGCAAGAGACCCAGTACTTC.

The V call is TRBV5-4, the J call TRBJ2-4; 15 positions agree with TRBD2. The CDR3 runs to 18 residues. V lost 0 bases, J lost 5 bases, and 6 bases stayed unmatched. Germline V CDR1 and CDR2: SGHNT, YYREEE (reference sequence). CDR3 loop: CASSLGTSGRAGENIQYF. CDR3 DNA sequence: TGTGCCAGCAGCTTGGGGACTAGCGGGAGGGCGGGTGAAAACATTCAGTACTTC.

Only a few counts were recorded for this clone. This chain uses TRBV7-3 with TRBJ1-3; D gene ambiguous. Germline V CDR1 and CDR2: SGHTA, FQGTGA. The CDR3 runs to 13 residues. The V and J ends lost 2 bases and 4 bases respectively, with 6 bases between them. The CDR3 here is CASSLLPGNTIYF. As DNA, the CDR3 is TGTGCCAGCAGCTTACTACCGGGAAACACCATATATTTT.

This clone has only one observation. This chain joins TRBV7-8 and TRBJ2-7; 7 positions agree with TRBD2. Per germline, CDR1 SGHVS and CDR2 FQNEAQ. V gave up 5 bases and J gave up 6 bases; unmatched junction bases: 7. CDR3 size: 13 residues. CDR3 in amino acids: CASSAGEEREQYF. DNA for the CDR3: TGTGCCAGCAGCGCGGGAGAAGAACGCGAGCAGTACTTC.

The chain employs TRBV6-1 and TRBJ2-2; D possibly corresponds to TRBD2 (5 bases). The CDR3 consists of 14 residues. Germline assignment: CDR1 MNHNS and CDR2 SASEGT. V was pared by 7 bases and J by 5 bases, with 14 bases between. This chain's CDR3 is CASTSQRSTGELFF. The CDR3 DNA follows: TGTGCCAGCACCTCGCAGCGGTCGACCGGGGAGCTGTTTTTT.

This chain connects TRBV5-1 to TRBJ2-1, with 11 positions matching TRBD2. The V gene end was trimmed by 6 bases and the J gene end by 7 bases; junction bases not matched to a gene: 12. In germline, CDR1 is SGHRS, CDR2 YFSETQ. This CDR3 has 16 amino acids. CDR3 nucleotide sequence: TGCGCCAGCATACCAGGGGGGCTAGCGGGAGGAAATGAGCAGTTCTTC. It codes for CASIPGGLAGGNEQFF.

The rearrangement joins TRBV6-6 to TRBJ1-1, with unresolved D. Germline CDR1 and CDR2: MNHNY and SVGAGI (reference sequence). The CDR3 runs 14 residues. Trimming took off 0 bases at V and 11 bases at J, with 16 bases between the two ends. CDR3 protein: CASSYSTRAAWAFF. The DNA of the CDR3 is TGTGCCAGCAGTTACTCGACTAGGGCGGCTTGGGCTTTCTTT.

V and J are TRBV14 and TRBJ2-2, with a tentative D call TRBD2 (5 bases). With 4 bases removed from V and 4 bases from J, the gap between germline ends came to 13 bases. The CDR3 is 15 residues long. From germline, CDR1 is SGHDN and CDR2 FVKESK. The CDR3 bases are TGTGCCAGCAGCCTATCACTAGGAGGCACCGGGGAGCTGTTTTTT. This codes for CASSLSLGGTGELFF. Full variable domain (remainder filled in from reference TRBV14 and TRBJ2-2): EAGVTQFPSHSVIEKGQTVTLRCDPISGHDNLYWYRRVMGKEIKFLLHFVKESKQDESGMPNNRFLAERTGGTYSTLKVQPAELEDSGVYFCASSLSLGGTGELFFGEGSRLTVL.

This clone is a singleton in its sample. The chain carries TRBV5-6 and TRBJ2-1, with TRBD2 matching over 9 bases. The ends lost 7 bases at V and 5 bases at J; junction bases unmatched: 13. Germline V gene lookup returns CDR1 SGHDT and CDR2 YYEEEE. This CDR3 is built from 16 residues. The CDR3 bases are TGTGCCAGCCTCACGGGGCGGGAGGGCCGGCACAATGAGCAGTTCTTC. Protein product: CASLTGREGRHNEQFF.

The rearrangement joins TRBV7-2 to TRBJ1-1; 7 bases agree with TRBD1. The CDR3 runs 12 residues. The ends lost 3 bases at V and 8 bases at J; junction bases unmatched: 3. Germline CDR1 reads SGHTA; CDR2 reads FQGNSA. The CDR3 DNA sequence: TGTGCCAGCAGCTTTAGACAGGGAGAAGCTTTCTTT. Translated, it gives CASSFRQGEAFF.

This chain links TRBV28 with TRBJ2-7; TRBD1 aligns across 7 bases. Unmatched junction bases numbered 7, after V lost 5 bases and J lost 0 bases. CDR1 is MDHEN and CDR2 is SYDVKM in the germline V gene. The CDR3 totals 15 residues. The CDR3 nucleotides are TGTGCCAGCAGTCCGCCCGGACAGGTCTCCTACGAGCAGTACTTC. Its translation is CASSPPGQVSYEQYF.

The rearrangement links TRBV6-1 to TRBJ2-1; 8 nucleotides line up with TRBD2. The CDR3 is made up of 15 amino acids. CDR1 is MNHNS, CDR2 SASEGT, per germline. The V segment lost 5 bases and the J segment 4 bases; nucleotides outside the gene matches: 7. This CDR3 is CASSIGVAGYNEQFF. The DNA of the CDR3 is TGTGCCAGCAGTATCGGAGTAGCGGGATACAATGAGCAGTTCTTC.

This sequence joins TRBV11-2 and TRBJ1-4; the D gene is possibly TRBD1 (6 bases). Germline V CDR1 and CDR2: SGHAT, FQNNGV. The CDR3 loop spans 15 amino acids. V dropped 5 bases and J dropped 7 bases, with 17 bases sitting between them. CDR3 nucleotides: TGTGCCAGCAGCCCGGGGGGCAGGTTTGGTGAAAAACTGTTTTTT. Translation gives CASSPGGRFGEKLFF.